The rows below give T cell receptor beta chains drawn from one sample of a study of spatial heterogeneity in lung cancer. In TCRdb, the 5' RACE reads were re-called with MiXCR into one record per CDR3 protein. The table records around 40,000 distinct CDR3 sequences, over 6.5% of them present only once. The specimen comprised PBMCs, sampled at follow-up. The receptors stem from a male donor with early-stage non-small cell lung cancer. The CDR3 runs from the conserved cysteine through the conserved F or W.

v_call: TRBV5-4; cdr3_aa: CASSLGGTNTGEPFF
v_call: TRBV7-9; cdr3_aa: CASSFRGRSTDTQYF
v_call: TRBV25-1; cdr3_aa: CASSAGIYGYTF
v_call: TRBV3-1; cdr3_aa: CASSQESYEQYF
v_call: TRBV7-6; cdr3_aa: CASSGTGDPNEQFF
v_call: TRBV19; cdr3_aa: CASMKRYSNQPQHF
v_call: TRBV28; cdr3_aa: CASKGADTYEQYF
v_call: TRBV11-2; cdr3_aa: CASSSDRAGRDTDTQYF
v_call: TRBV5-5; cdr3_aa: CASSLGGSTDTQYF
v_call: TRBV4-1; cdr3_aa: CASSQDGGNEQFF
v_call: TRBV18; cdr3_aa: CASSPRQGAVDTQYF
v_call: TRBV5-1; cdr3_aa: CASQQLLAGNYNEQFF
v_call: TRBV7-9; cdr3_aa: CASSLAGSGEKLFF
v_call: TRBV10-2; cdr3_aa: CASSESYGAAQPQHF
v_call: TRBV20-1; cdr3_aa: CSARTSGGALWNEQFF
v_call: TRBV27; cdr3_aa: CASSYGVYNREHGELFF
v_call: TRBV7-9; cdr3_aa: CASSLSVGRPNEQFF
v_call: TRBV4-2; cdr3_aa: CASSQTSGLTDTQYF
v_call: TRBV5-1; cdr3_aa: CASSLATGGKYEQYF
v_call: TRBV6-2/TRBV6-3; cdr3_aa: CASSSGENYGYTF
v_call: TRBV5-1; cdr3_aa: CANSFEGMDWPEQYF
v_call: TRBV2; cdr3_aa: CASAGSTQHEQFF
v_call: TRBV29-1; cdr3_aa: CSVEAQADGYTF
v_call: TRBV5-4; cdr3_aa: CASSLGGALSSYNEQFF
v_call: TRBV10-3; cdr3_aa: CAITEGQNYGYTF
v_call: TRBV19; cdr3_aa: CASSPTGLVTDTQYF
v_call: TRBV30; cdr3_aa: CAWSVVRTGGTEAFF
v_call: TRBV5-5; cdr3_aa: CASSWGQGAYEQYF
v_call: TRBV10-3; cdr3_aa: CAISESTGAGDTQYF
v_call: TRBV20-1; cdr3_aa: CSARDRGRRNNEQFF
v_call: TRBV11-2; cdr3_aa: CASIISGANVLTF
v_call: TRBV6-5; cdr3_aa: CASREAGQPQHF
v_call: TRBV5-4; cdr3_aa: CASSLEGALNTEAFF
v_call: TRBV7-3; cdr3_aa: CASSLAGGPPDTQYF